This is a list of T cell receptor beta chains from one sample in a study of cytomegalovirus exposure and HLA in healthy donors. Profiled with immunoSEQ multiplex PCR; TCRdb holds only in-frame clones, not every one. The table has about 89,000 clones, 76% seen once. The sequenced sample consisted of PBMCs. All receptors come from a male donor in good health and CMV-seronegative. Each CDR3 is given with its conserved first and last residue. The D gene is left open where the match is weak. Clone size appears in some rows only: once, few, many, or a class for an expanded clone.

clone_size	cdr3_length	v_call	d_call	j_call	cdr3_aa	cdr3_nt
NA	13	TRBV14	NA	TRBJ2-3	CASSPFRTDTQYF	TGTGCCAGCAGCCCTTTTCGCACAGATACGCAGTATTTT
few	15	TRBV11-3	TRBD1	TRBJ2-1	CASSRAGTEYNEQFF	TGTGCCAGCAGCCGAGCCGGGACAGAATACAATGAGCAGTTCTTC
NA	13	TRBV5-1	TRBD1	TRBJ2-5	CASSIQGAETQYF	TGCGCCAGCAGCATCCAGGGGGCAGAGACCCAGTACTTC
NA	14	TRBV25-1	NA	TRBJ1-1	CASSEGELPREAFF	TGTGCCAGCAGTGAAGGGGAGTTACCCCGTGAAGCTTTCTTT
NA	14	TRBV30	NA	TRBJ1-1	CAWSTSQGYTEAFF	TGTGCCTGGAGTACGTCACAGGGATACACTGAAGCTTTCTTT
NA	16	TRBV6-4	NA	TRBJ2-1	CASSPSAGRGDNEQFF	TGTGCCAGCAGTCCATCCGCGGGGAGAGGGGACAATGAGCAGTTCTTC
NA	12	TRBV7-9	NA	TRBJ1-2	CASSLTDYGYTF	TGTGCCAGCAGCTTAACTGATTATGGCTACACCTTC
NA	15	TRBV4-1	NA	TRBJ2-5	CASSQDGSSQETQYF	TGCGCCAGCAGCCAAGATGGTTCCAGCCAAGAGACCCAGTACTTC
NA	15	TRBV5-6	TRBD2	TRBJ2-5	CASSFIAGGRETQYF	TGTGCCAGCAGCTTCATAGCGGGAGGGCGAGAGACCCAGTACTTC
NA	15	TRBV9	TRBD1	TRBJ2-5	CASSPTGTAQETQYF	TGTGCCAGCAGCCCAACCGGGACAGCCCAAGAGACCCAGTACTTC
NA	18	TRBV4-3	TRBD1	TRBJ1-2	CASSQDRDRALFSSGYTF	TGCGCCAGCAGCCAAGATCGGGACAGGGCCCTCTTCTCCTCCGGCTACACCTTC
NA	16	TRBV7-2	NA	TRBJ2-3	CASSLSFLPSTDTQYF	TGTGCCAGCAGCTTAAGCTTCCTCCCTAGCACAGATACGCAGTATTTT
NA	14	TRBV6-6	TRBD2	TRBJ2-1	CASTLTSIGNEQFF	TGTGCCAGCACCTTGACTAGCATTGGAAATGAGCAGTTCTTC
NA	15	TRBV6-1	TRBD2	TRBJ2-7	CASRRLAGGGYEQYF	TGTGCCAGCAGACGACTAGCGGGAGGAGGCTACGAGCAGTACTTC
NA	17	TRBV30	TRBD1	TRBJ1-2	CAWSRSSTGTGLYGYTF	TGTGCCTGGAGCCGATCCTCCACCGGGACAGGGCTCTATGGCTACACCTTC
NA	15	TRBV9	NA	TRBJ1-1	CASSVGGVLNTEAFF	TGTGCCAGCAGCGTGGGAGGGGTGCTGAACACTGAAGCTTTCTTT
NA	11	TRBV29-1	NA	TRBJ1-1	CSGGGNTEAFF	TGCAGTGGGGGGGGGAACACTGAAGCTTTCTTT
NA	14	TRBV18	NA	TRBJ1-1	CASSTEGEGTEAFF	TGTGCCAGCTCAACGGAGGGGGAGGGCACTGAAGCTTTCTTT
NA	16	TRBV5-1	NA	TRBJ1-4	CASSRGGRERIEKLFF	TGCGCCAGCAGCCGGGGAGGGCGAGAAAGGATTGAAAAACTGTTTTTT
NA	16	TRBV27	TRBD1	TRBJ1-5	CASNPGTGYVNQPQHF	TGTGCCAGCAATCCCGGGACAGGCTATGTCAATCAGCCCCAGCATTTT
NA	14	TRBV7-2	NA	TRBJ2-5	CASSSRRASETQYF	TGTGCCAGCAGCTCCCGGCGGGCAAGCGAGACCCAGTACTTC
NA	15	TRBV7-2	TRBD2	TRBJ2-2	CASSLTGLAGGELFF	TGTGCCAGCAGTTTAACTGGACTAGCGGGCGGGGAGCTGTTTTTT
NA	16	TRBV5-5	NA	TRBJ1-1	CASSWGAPGTRAEAFF	TGTGCCAGCAGCTGGGGAGCTCCGGGGACAAGGGCTGAAGCTTTCTTT
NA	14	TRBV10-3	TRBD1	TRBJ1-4	CAISPGGTGVKLFF	TGTGCCATCAGCCCCGGAGGGACAGGGGTAAAACTGTTTTTT
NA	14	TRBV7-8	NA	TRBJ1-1	CATINRARGTEAFF	TGTGCCACCATAAACAGGGCTCGGGGAACTGAAGCTTTCTTT
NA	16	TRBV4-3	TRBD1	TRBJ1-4	CASSQSKTGWDEKLFF	TGCGCCAGCAGCCAATCCAAGACAGGGTGGGATGAAAAACTGTTTTTT
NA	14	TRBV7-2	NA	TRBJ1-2	CASSLAITGSGYTF	TGTGCCAGCAGCTTAGCGATAACTGGGAGTGGCTACACCTTC
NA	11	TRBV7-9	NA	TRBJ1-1	CASSLGGGAFF	TGTGCCAGCAGCTTAGGGGGGGGAGCTTTCTTT
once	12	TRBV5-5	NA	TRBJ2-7	CASSLAGSEQYF	TGTGCCAGCAGCTTGGCAGGGTCCGAGCAGTACTTC
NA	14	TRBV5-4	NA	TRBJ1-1	CASSLDSKDKEAFF	TGTGCCAGCAGCTTGGACAGCAAGGACAAGGAAGCTTTCTTT
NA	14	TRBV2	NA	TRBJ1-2	CASKSDSSLYGYTF	TGTGCCAGCAAGTCCGACAGTTCTTTATATGGCTACACCTTC